This passage covers 2 T cell receptor beta chains from one sample sequenced in a study of T cells expressing NK-cell markers. Following a re-call of the 5' RACE reads, TCRdb has one entry per CDR3 protein and lacks DNA. Here the sample table reports some 390,000 distinct CDR3 sequences. The sample was blood T cells: a sorted CD56 or NKG2C T cell subset, CD4+ or CD8+ T cells, or bulk PBMC T cells (not recorded which). These receptors originate from a woman in her forties or fifties in good health.

This chain uses TRBV7-9 with TRBJ2-1; TCRdb lists TRBD1, though no DNA is available to test this call. This CDR3 spans 12 amino acids. The germline gives CDR1 SEHNR, CDR2 FQNEAQ (reference sequence). CDR3 amino acids: CASSLVGGEQFF.

The CDR3: CASSWDPGTYNEQFF. The chain employs TRBV12-3 or TRBV12-4 and TRBJ2-1; TCRdb indicates TRBD1, and absent DNA this call remains unverified. This CDR3 has 15 residues.